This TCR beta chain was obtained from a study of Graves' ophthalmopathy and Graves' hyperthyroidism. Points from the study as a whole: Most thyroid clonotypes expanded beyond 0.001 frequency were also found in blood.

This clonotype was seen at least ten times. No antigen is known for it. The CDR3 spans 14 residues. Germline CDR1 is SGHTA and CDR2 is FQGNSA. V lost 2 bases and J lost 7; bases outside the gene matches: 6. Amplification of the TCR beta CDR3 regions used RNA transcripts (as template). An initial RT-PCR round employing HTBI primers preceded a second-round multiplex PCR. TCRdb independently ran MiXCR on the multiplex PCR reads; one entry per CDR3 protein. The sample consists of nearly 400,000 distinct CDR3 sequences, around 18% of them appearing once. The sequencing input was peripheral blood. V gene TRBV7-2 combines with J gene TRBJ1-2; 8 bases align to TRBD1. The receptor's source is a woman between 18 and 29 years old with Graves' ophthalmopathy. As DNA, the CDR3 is TGTGCCAGCAGCTTACCAGGGGGCGCAGGTGGCTACACCTTC. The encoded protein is CASSLPGGAGGYTF. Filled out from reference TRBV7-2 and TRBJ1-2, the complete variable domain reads GAGVSQSPSNKVTEKGKDVELRCDPISGHTALYWYRQSLGQGLEFLIYFQGNSAPDKSGLPSDRFSAERTGGSVSTLTIQRTQQEDSAVYLCASSLPGGAGGYTFGSGTRLTVV.